A selection of T cell receptor beta chains follows, all from one sample in a study of T-cell memory formation after mild COVID-19. Each CDR3 protein gets one entry after TCRdb re-called the 5' RACE reads with MiXCR. The top ten hold approximately 2.8% of the sample, which has some 210,000 distinct CDR3 sequences, under 12% seen once. What was sequenced was PBMCs or a T cell subset sorted from them (not recorded which). Receptors were obtained from a man younger than 35 who had mild COVID-19 (a few samples of this study predate the infection). Cell type and time point are not known. Both conserved end residues are part of each CDR3. A D gene is named only where the DNA matches it firmly. Where a row states a size, it is once, few, many or the class of an expanded clone; other rows omit it.

d_call: NA; j_call: TRBJ1-2; v_call: TRBV25-1; clone_size: few; cdr3_aa: CASSEGGVGGYTF; cdr3_nt: TGTGCCAGCAGTGAAGGGGGGGTCGGTGGCTACACCTTC
d_call: TRBD1; j_call: TRBJ1-1; v_call: TRBV20-1; clone_size: many; cdr3_aa: CSARPRTGPNTEAFF; cdr3_nt: TGCAGTGCTAGGCCCCGGACAGGGCCGAACACTGAAGCTTTCTTT
d_call: NA; j_call: TRBJ1-1; v_call: TRBV18; clone_size: few; cdr3_aa: CASSPPGLPRGAFF; cdr3_nt: TGTGCCAGCTCACCCCCGGGGCTGCCCAGGGGAGCTTTCTTT
d_call: NA; j_call: TRBJ1-5; v_call: TRBV1; clone_size: NA; cdr3_aa: CTSRAQGIEPQHF; cdr3_nt: TGCACCAGCAGGGCCCAGGGGATTGAGCCCCAGCATTTT
d_call: NA; j_call: TRBJ1-1; v_call: TRBV7-2; clone_size: NA; cdr3_aa: CASSLAGWGGTEAFF; cdr3_nt: TGTGCCAGCAGCTTAGCGGGGTGGGGTGGTACTGAAGCTTTCTTT
d_call: NA; j_call: TRBJ1-2; v_call: TRBV6-1; clone_size: NA; cdr3_aa: CASSEWAEYGYTF; cdr3_nt: TGTGCCAGCAGTGAATGGGCAGAATACGGCTACACCTTC
d_call: TRBD2; j_call: TRBJ2-3; v_call: TRBV6-2/TRBV6-3; clone_size: few; cdr3_aa: CASSATGLVPDTQYF; cdr3_nt: TGTGCCAGCAGTGCAACGGGACTAGTCCCAGATACGCAGTATTTT
d_call: NA; j_call: TRBJ2-5; v_call: TRBV5-1; clone_size: few; cdr3_aa: CASGLEGKRETQYF; cdr3_nt: TGCGCCAGCGGATTGGAGGGGAAGAGGGAGACCCAGTACTTC
d_call: NA; j_call: TRBJ2-1; v_call: TRBV7-9; clone_size: many; cdr3_aa: CASSSLRGRGGEQFF; cdr3_nt: TGTGCCAGCAGCTCCTTGCGGGGAAGAGGTGGTGAGCAGTTCTTC
d_call: NA; j_call: TRBJ2-5; v_call: TRBV6-6; clone_size: NA; cdr3_aa: CASSYSARGGETQYF; cdr3_nt: TGTGCCAGCAGTTACTCGGCCAGGGGAGGAGAGACCCAGTACTTC
d_call: NA; j_call: TRBJ2-1; v_call: TRBV11-1; clone_size: NA; cdr3_aa: CATATNNEQFF; cdr3_nt: TGTGCCACGGCAACGAACAATGAGCAGTTCTTC
d_call: NA; j_call: TRBJ2-4; v_call: TRBV20-1; clone_size: NA; cdr3_aa: CSARDTAGGKNIQYF; cdr3_nt: TGCAGTGCTAGAGACACCGCGGGCGGTAAAAACATTCAGTACTTC
d_call: NA; j_call: TRBJ1-2; v_call: TRBV23-1; clone_size: few; cdr3_aa: CAGPSGCTGNYGYTF; cdr3_nt: TGCGCAGGTCCGAGCGGATGTACAGGGAACTATGGCTACACCTTC
d_call: NA; j_call: TRBJ2-5; v_call: TRBV6-6; clone_size: NA; cdr3_aa: CASSSGVTQYF; cdr3_nt: TGTGCCAGCAGTTCCGGGGTCACCCAGTACTTC
d_call: TRBD1; j_call: TRBJ1-2; v_call: TRBV29-1; clone_size: NA; cdr3_aa: CSVGTGEDYGYTF; cdr3_nt: TGCAGCGTTGGGACAGGGGAGGACTATGGCTACACCTTC
d_call: TRBD2; j_call: TRBJ2-5; v_call: TRBV5-4; clone_size: NA; cdr3_aa: CASSSAGARGAQETQYF; cdr3_nt: TGTGCCAGCAGCTCCGCTGGGGCGCGGGGGGCTCAAGAGACCCAGTACTTC
d_call: TRBD1; j_call: TRBJ1-2; v_call: TRBV5-1; clone_size: NA; cdr3_aa: CASSLGQGHCGYTF; cdr3_nt: TGCGCCAGCAGCTTGGGACAGGGGCACTGTGGCTACACCTTC
d_call: TRBD2; j_call: TRBJ2-3; v_call: TRBV11-3; clone_size: few; cdr3_aa: CASSPGTSPDTQYF; cdr3_nt: TGTGCCAGCAGCCCTGGGACTAGCCCAGATACGCAGTATTTT
d_call: NA; j_call: TRBJ2-2; v_call: TRBV5-1; clone_size: NA; cdr3_aa: CASSRVRTGELFF; cdr3_nt: TGCGCCAGCAGCCGGGTGCGGACCGGGGAGCTGTTTTTT